This T cell receptor beta chain was observed in a study of CD8 T cells in ankylosing spondylitis. A quantitative 5'-RACE method, one with molecular barcodes, was used to make TCR beta libraries. Using its own MiXCR run on the 5' RACE reads, TCRdb lists one record per CDR3 protein. The sample records roughly 250,000 distinct CDR3 sequences, over 9.5% being singletons. Many counts were recorded for this clonotype. Its antigen is as yet unknown. Study results and caveats: Both synovial fluid and blood in reactive arthritis had previously been reported to carry some motif variants. It appeared that ankylosing spondylitis blood was characterized by a TCR beta motif of several highly homologous variants. Matched ankylosing spondylitis synovial fluid reportedly contained a significantly enriched population of disease-linked clones.

The CDR3 runs 13 residues. Germline V CDR1 and CDR2: SQVTM, ANQGSEA. V shed 5 bases, J shed 7 bases, and the junction held 9 bases outside the gene matches. The TCR originated in a male donor with ankylosing spondylitis or in good health (not recorded which). The specimen sequenced was blood, either unsorted or a sorted T cell fraction (not recorded which). The chain combines TRBV29-1 with TRBJ2-7; 9 nucleotides align to TRBD2. The CDR3: CSVQRLAEGEQYF. Here the CDR3 DNA reads TGCAGCGTTCAGAGACTAGCGGAAGGGGAGCAGTACTTC.